A single sample gave rise to the 27 T cell receptor beta chains below, sequenced in a study of cytomegalovirus exposure and HLA in healthy donors. Amplification used 60 Vbeta primers and 13 Jbeta primers. The protocol was immunoSEQ multiplex PCR, while the TCRdb copy is restricted to in-frame clones and leaves out a portion. Of about 180,000 clones listed, over 80% are singletons. Sample: PBMCs. The receptors were gathered from a man aged 40-49 years in good health and CMV-seronegative.

V gene TRBV2 combines with J gene TRBJ2-2; D ambiguous. Trimming left V 6 bases short and J 0 bases short, with 11 bases between. Germline V lookup: CDR1 SNHLY, CDR2 FYNNEI. The CDR3 spans 15 residues. The CDR3 loop reads CASRSKTSNTGELFF. CDR3 DNA: TGTGCCAGCAGAAGCAAAACCTCGAACACCGGGGAGCTGTTTTTT.

The V call is TRBV2, the J call TRBJ2-1, with 10 bases aligning to TRBD2. The junction had 6 bases not matched to a gene; V was cut back by 3 bases and J by 10 bases. Germline V gene data show CDR1 as SNHLY and CDR2 as FYNNEI. This CDR3 has 14 amino acids. The CDR3 bases are TGTGCCAGCAGTGAGCATATGGGACTAGCGGAGCAGTTCTTC. This sequence encodes CASSEHMGLAEQFF.

CDR3 bases: TGCGCCAGCAGAGAACAGGGAAACGAAAACATTCAGTACTTC. Its translation: CASREQGNENIQYF. The chain joins TRBV5-1 to TRBJ2-4; weak D call: TRBD1 (6 bases). The CDR3 totals 14 residues. Germline V gene sequence: CDR1 SGHRS, CDR2 YFSETQ. V was trimmed by 5 bases and J by 5 bases, leaving 14 bases between them.

The V and J genes are TRBV7-9 and TRBJ1-2; D not certain. Between the trimmed V and J ends, which lost 5 bases and 4 bases, there was a span of 11 bases. Germline CDR1 SEHNR, CDR2 FQNEAQ (reference sequence). The CDR3 has 13 amino acids. CDR3 in DNA: TGTGCCAGCAGCGCTCAACAGAGCTATGGCTACACCTTC. Its protein is CASSAQQSYGYTF.

Here the CDR3 reads CASSLGLPAYEQYF. CDR3 in DNA: TGTGCCAGCAGTTTAGGACTTCCCGCCTACGAGCAGTACTTC. V is TRBV27 and J is TRBJ2-7; a weak D match, TRBD2 (5 bases). The CDR3 runs to 14 residues. Between the trimmed V and J ends, which lost 2 bases and 2 bases, there was a span of 10 bases. Germline V gene lookup returns CDR1 MNHEY and CDR2 SMNVEV (reference sequence).

The rearrangement uses TRBV2 and TRBJ2-5, with D tentatively TRBD2 (7 bases). Germline V gene lookup returns CDR1 SNHLY and CDR2 FYNNEI. The CDR3 consists of 12 residues. Trimming removed 11 bases from V and 7 bases from J, with 17 bases in between. The CDR3 nucleotides are TGTGCCGGGGGGGGCGGCGCGGGGACCCAGTACTTC. Translation: CAGGGGAGTQYF.

CDR3 coding DNA: TGTGCCAGCAGTTTATACGGAGGAGGGAACACTGAAGCTTTCTTT. Translating it yields CASSLYGGGNTEAFF. This chain joins TRBV27 and TRBJ1-1; D call uncertain. CDR3 length: 15 residues. V was shortened by 1 base and J by 1 base, with 10 bases between the two germline ends. The germline gives CDR1 MNHEY, CDR2 SMNVEV (reference sequence).

The rearrangement joins TRBV27 to TRBJ1-3; possibly TRBD1 for D (5 bases). V was cut by 7 bases and J by 0 bases, with 19 bases left in between. The length of the CDR3 is 17 residues. Germline CDR1 and CDR2: MNHEY and SMNVEV (reference sequence). The chain's CDR3 is CASTIPGGRRSGNTIYF. CDR3 DNA: TGTGCCAGCACCATCCCCGGGGGACGGCGCTCTGGAAACACCATATATTTT.

The chain has TRBV6-4 and TRBJ2-6, with a possible D match to TRBD2 (6 bases). Per the germline V gene, CDR1 is MRHNA and CDR2 is SNTAGT. This CDR3 contains 15 residues. V was trimmed by 4 bases and J by 1 base, leaving 8 bases between them. The CDR3 region is CASSAAGSGANVLTF. The CDR3 bases are TGTGCCAGCAGTGCAGCGGGTTCTGGGGCCAACGTCCTGACTTTC.

The CDR3 protein is CASSLVPGSRYEQYF. For the CDR3, the DNA is TGTGCCAGCAGCTTAGTTCCAGGGTCTCGTTACGAGCAGTACTTC. The genes are TRBV7-8 and TRBJ2-7; a weak D match, TRBD1 (5 bases). The CDR3 contains 15 residues. V lost 1 base and J 4 bases, leaving 14 bases between the germline ends. Germline V gene data show CDR1 as SGHVS and CDR2 as FQNEAQ.

The chain uses TRBV6-5 and TRBJ1-2; D is possibly TRBD1 (6 bases). Per the germline V gene, CDR1 is MNHEY and CDR2 is SVGAGI. The V end was cut by 2 bases, the J end by 6 bases, with 10 bases between. This CDR3 is built from 13 residues. CDR3 residues: CASSYPRGDGYTF. CDR3 in DNA: TGTGCCAGCAGTTACCCCAGGGGAGATGGCTACACCTTC.

The chain uses TRBV11-1 and TRBJ2-3, with TRBD2 as a possible D gene (5 bases). This CDR3 has 11 amino acids. Germline V gene data show CDR1 as SGHAT and CDR2 as FQDESV (reference sequence). The ends were cut back, 5 bases at V and 9 bases at J, with 9 bases in the middle. CDR3 DNA: TGTGCCAGCAGCCCCGAGCGGACGCAGTATTTT. This translates into CASSPERTQYF.

V usage is TRBV5-1 and J usage is TRBJ2-2; no definite D call. CDR3 size: 14 residues. V was shortened by 7 bases and J by 5 bases, with 15 bases between the two germline ends. Germline CDR1 is SGHRS and CDR2 is YFSETQ. The CDR3 reads CASVFTPETGELFF. CDR3 DNA: TGCGCCAGCGTATTCACGCCCGAGACCGGGGAGCTGTTTTTT.

The CDR3 nucleotides read TGTGCCAGCAGTACGGACAGGCAGAACTATGGCTACACCTTC. This sequence encodes CASSTDRQNYGYTF. The chain employs TRBV6-6 and TRBJ1-2, with 7 bases that match TRBD1. Losses at the gene ends were 5 bases for V and 2 bases for J; bases not matched to a gene: 5. Looked up from germline, CDR1 is MNHNY and CDR2 is SVGAGI (reference sequence). The CDR3 runs 14 residues.

This clone was counted once. This chain links TRBV23-1 with TRBJ1-1; D call uncertain. TRBV23-1 belongs to the ORF category, with a function that is uncertain. Trimming took 3 bases from V and 8 from J, leaving 4 bases between them. The CDR3 runs to 10 residues. CDR3 sequence reads: CASSHSEAFF. CDR3 DNA: TGCGCCAGCAGTCACTCCGAAGCTTTCTTT.

The J gene is TRBJ2-7, the V gene TRBV9; 8 nucleotides align to TRBD2. The junction had 16 bases not matched to a gene; V was cut back by 7 bases and J by 7 bases. The CDR3 loop spans 15 amino acids. CDR1 SGDLS and CDR2 YYNGEE come from the germline V gene. In DNA form, the CDR3 reads TGTGCCAGCTCAAACCGCCGGGAGGGCCCGGGGGAGCAGTACTTC. It encodes CASSNRREGPGEQYF.

The chain employs TRBV19 and TRBJ2-5; 9 bases are a match to TRBD1. The CDR3 sequence is 15 residues long. Germline V gene lookup returns CDR1 LNHDA and CDR2 SQIVND (reference sequence). Trimming at V came to 4 bases and at J to 5 bases, leaving 8 bases not matched to a gene. The CDR3 DNA reads TGTGCCAGTAGTAGACAGGGGGGGTTCGGGGAGACCCAGTACTTC. It codes for CASSRQGGFGETQYF.

The rearrangement links TRBV19 to TRBJ1-2; TRBD1 aligns across 10 bases. Trimming took 6 bases from V and 8 from J; bases not matched to a gene: 12. Germline assignment: CDR1 LNHDA and CDR2 SQIVND (reference sequence). There are 15 residues in the CDR3. The CDR3, as DNA: TGTGCCAGTAGGGAGACAGGGGGCGCGAGGGGCGGCTACACCTTC. Translating it yields CASRETGGARGGYTF.

The genes are TRBV6-5 and TRBJ2-7; 10 bases agree with TRBD1. This CDR3 comprises 15 residues. CDR1 and CDR2 from the germline V gene are MNHEY and SVGAGI. J was trimmed by 1 base and V by 7 bases; bases with no gene match: 7. CDR3 nucleotide sequence: TGTGCCAGCACCAAGACAGGGGGCGCGTCCTACGAGCAGTACTTC. As protein: CASTKTGGASYEQYF.

This clone was counted a few times. The rearrangement links TRBV6-5 to TRBJ1-4, with 9 nucleotides matching TRBD1. The CDR3 spans 16 residues. Germline CDR1 MNHEY, CDR2 SVGAGI. J gave up 5 bases and V 2 bases, and 6 bases lay outside the gene matches. DNA of the CDR3: TGTGCCAGCAGTTACGCCTCGACAGGGGGGAATGAAAAACTGTTTTTT. Protein sequence: CASSYASTGGNEKLFF.

The gene calls are TRBV2 and TRBJ2-2; D is possibly TRBD2 (6 bases). V lost 7 bases to trimming and J lost 6 bases, with 21 bases between them. The CDR3 is made up of 16 amino acids. CDR1 is SNHLY, CDR2 FYNNEI, per germline. DNA of the CDR3: TGTGCCAGCAATTCGGGGCCGCGGGGTGGGGCCGGGGAGCTGTTTTTT. Translating it yields CASNSGPRGGAGELFF.

V usage is TRBV28 and J usage is TRBJ1-6, with 8 bases lining up with TRBD1. The CDR3 has 14 residues. CDR1 is MDHEN, CDR2 SYDVKM, per germline. J was trimmed by 7 bases and V by 5 bases; bases with no gene match: 4. The DNA for the CDR3 is TGTGCCAGCAGTCCCGGACAGGGAAATTCACCCCTCCACTTT. Translation: CASSPGQGNSPLHF.

CDR3 protein: CASSSGLSATDTQYF. CDR3 nucleotides: TGCGCCAGCAGCTCCGGACTATCTGCCACAGATACGCAGTATTTT. The J gene is TRBJ2-3, the V gene TRBV5-1; TRBD2 might be the D (6 bases). Trimming cost V 3 bases and J 2 bases, with 13 bases left between them. Germline lookup yields CDR1 SGHRS and CDR2 YFSETQ. The CDR3 is made up of 15 amino acids.

V and J are TRBV28 and TRBJ2-7, with 7 bases aligning to TRBD1. Germline CDR1 MDHEN, CDR2 SYDVKM. Germline trimming cut 10 bases from V and 1 base from J; bases unmatched to any gene: 13. This CDR3 contains 15 residues. The CDR3 DNA sequence: TGTGCCACCCTTTCTCCGACAGGGTCTTCCTACGAGCAGTACTTC. Residues: CATLSPTGSSYEQYF.

This clone was recorded only once. This CDR3 reads CASSSWGRGSDTQYF. The CDR3 nucleotides read TGTGCCAGCAGCTCGTGGGGCAGGGGCTCAGATACGCAGTATTTT. The gene calls are TRBV5-6 and TRBJ2-3; D is possibly TRBD1 (6 bases). The CDR3 is made up of 15 amino acids. Trimming took 3 bases from V and 4 from J, leaving 15 bases between them. Germline-derived CDR1 and CDR2 are SGHDT and YYEEEE. Full variable domain (missing parts from reference TRBV5-6 and TRBJ2-3): DAGVTQSPTHLIKTRGQQVTLRCSPKSGHDTVSWYQQALGQGPQFIFQYYEEEERQRGNFPDRFSGHQFPNYSSELNVNALLLGDSALYLCASSSWGRGSDTQYFGPGTRLTVL.

This clone was recorded once. This chain joins TRBV7-2 and TRBJ2-7; tentative D call: TRBD2 (7 bases). Germline V gene data show CDR1 as SGHTA and CDR2 as FQGNSA. The CDR3 length is 15 residues. Trimming took 10 bases from V and 1 from J, leaving 20 bases between them. The CDR3 reads CATLEAGAASYEQYF. CDR3 sequence (DNA): TGTGCCACTCTCGAGGCGGGGGCCGCTTCCTACGAGCAGTACTTC.

This chain uses TRBV5-1 with TRBJ2-2; 8 nucleotides agree with TRBD2. The CDR3 covers 15 residues. CDR1 and CDR2 (germline): SGHRS, YFSETQ. Trimming at V came to 2 bases and at J to 5 bases, leaving 5 bases not matched to a gene. CDR3 sequence reads: CASSLPGTSTGELFF. Written as DNA, the CDR3 is TGCGCCAGCAGCTTACCCGGGACTAGTACCGGGGAGCTGTTTTTT.